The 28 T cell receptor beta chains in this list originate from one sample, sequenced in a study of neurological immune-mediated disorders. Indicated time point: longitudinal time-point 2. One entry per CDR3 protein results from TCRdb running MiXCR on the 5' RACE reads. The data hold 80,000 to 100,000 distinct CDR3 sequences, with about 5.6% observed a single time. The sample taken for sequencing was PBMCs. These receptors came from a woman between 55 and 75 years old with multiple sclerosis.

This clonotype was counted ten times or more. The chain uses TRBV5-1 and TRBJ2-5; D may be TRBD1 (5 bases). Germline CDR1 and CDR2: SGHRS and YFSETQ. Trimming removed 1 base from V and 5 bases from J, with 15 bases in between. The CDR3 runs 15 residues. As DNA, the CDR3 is TGCGCCAGCAGCTTGTCCATTAGGGGCTTTGAGACCCAGTACTTC. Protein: CASSLSIRGFETQYF.

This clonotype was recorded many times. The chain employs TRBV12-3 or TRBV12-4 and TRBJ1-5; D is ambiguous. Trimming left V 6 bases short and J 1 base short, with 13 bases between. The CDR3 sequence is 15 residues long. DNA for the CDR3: TGTGCCAGCAGCCCACTCACATCGAGCAATCAGCCCCAGCATTTT. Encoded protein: CASSPLTSSNQPQHF.

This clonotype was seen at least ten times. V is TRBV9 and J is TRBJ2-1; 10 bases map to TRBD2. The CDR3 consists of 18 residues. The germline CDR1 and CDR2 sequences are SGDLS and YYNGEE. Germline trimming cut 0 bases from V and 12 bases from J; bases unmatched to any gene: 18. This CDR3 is CASSVALAGSGGVRGQFF. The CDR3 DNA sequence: TGTGCCAGCAGCGTAGCCCTAGCAGGCAGCGGGGGGGTAAGGGGGCAGTTCTTC.

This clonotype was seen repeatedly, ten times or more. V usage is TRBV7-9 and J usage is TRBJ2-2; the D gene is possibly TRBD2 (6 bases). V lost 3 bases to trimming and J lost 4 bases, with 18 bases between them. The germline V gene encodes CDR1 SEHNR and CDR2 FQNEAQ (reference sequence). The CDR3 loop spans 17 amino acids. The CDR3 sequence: CASSLRGGERGTGELFF. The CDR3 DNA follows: TGTGCCAGCAGCTTGAGAGGAGGGGAGCGAGGCACCGGGGAGCTGTTTTTT.

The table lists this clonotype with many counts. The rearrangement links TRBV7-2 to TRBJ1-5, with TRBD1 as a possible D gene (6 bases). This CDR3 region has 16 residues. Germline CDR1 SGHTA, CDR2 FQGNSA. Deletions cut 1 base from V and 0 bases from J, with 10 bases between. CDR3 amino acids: CASSLGTVDSNQPQHF. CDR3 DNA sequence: TGTGCCAGCAGCTTAGGGACAGTCGATAGCAATCAGCCCCAGCATTTT.

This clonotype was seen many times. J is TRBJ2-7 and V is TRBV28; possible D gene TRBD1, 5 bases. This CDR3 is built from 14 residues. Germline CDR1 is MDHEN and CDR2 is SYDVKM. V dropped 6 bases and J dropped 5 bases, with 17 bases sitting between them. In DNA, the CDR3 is TGTGCCAGCAGGGGGTGGTGGACACAGGACGAGCAGTACTTC. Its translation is CASRGWWTQDEQYF.

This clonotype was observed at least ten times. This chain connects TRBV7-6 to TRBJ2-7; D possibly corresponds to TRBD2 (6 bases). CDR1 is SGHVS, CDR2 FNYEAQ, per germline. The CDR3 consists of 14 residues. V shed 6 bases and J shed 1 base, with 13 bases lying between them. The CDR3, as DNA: TGTGCCAGCAGACCGGGAGAGGCGTCCTACGAGCAGTACTTC. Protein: CASRPGEASYEQYF.

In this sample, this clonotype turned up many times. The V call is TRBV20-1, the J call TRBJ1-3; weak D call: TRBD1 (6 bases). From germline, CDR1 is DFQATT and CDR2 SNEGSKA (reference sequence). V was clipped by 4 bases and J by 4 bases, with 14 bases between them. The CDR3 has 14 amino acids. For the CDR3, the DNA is TGCAGTGCTAAGGACAGTGCAATGGGAAACACCATATATTTT. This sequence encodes CSAKDSAMGNTIYF.

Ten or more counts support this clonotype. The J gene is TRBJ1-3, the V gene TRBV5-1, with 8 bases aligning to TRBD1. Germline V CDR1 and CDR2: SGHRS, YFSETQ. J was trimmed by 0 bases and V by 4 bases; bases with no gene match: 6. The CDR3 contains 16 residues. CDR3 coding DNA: TGCGCCAGCAGCCGACAGGGGACCGACTCTGGAAACACCATATATTTT. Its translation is CASSRQGTDSGNTIYF. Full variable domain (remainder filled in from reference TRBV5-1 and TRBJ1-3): KAGVTQTPRYLIKTRGQQVTLSCSPISGHRSVSWYQQTPGQGLQFLFEYFSETQRNKGNFPGRFSGRQFSNSRSEMNVSTLELGDSALYLCASSRQGTDSGNTIYFGEGSWLTVV.

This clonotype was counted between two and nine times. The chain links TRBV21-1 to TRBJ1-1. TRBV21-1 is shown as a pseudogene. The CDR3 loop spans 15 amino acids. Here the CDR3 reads CASSKAGPSNTEAFF. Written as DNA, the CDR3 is TGTGCCAGCAGCAAAGCAGGGCCGTCGAACACTGAAGCTTTCTTT.

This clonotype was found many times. CDR3 region: CASSRDSPGYEQYF. CDR3 coding DNA: TGCGCCAGCAGCCGGGACAGCCCCGGTTACGAGCAGTACTTC. V and J are TRBV5-1 and TRBJ2-7; 7 bases match TRBD1. Germline V gives CDR1 SGHRS, CDR2 YFSETQ. CDR3 length equals 14 residues. V lost 4 bases to trimming and J lost 4 bases; unmatched junction nucleotides: 8. The whole variable domain, remainder taken from reference TRBV5-1 and TRBJ2-7, is KAGVTQTPRYLIKTRGQQVTLSCSPISGHRSVSWYQQTPGQGLQFLFEYFSETQRNKGNFPGRFSGRQFSNSRSEMNVSTLELGDSALYLCASSRDSPGYEQYFGPGTRLTVT.

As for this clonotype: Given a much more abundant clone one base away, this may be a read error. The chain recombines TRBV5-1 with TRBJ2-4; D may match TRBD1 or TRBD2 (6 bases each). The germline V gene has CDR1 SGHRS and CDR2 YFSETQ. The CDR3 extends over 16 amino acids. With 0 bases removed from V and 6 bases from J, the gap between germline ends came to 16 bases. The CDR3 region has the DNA TGCGCCAGCAGCTTGGTGGGGACAAGGGGACTAAACATTCAGTACTTC. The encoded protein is CASSLVGTRGLNIQYF.

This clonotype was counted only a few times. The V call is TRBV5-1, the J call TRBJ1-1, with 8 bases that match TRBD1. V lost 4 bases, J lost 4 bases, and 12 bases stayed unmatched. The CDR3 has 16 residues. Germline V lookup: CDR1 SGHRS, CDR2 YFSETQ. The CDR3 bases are TGCGCCAGCAGCCCAGGTTCGACAGGGGCCGCCACTGAAGCTTTCTTT. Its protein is CASSPGSTGAATEAFF.

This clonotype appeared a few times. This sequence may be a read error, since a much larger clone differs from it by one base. The CDR3 nucleotides are TGTGCCAGCAGCTTCCAACTGGGAGGCACAGATACGCAGTATTTT. This encodes CASSFQLGGTDTQYF. This rearrangement joins TRBV7-2 to TRBJ2-3, with D possibly TRBD2 on 5 matching bases. Per germline, CDR1 SGHTA and CDR2 FQGNSA. The CDR3 spans 15 residues. V dropped 3 bases and J dropped 1 base, with 11 bases sitting between them.

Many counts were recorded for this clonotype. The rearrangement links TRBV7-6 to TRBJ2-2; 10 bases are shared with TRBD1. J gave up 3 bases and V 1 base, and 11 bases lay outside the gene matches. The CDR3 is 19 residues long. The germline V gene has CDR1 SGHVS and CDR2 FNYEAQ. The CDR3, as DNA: TGTGCCAGCAGCTTAGAATGGGACTACGGGACAGGGGACACCGGGGAGCTGTTTTTT. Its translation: CASSLEWDYGTGDTGELFF.

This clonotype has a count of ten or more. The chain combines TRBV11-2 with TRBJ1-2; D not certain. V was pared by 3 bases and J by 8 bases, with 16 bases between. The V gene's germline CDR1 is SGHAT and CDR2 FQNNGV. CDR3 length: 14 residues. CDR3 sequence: CASSFPPRGIGYTF. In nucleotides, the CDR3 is TGTGCCAGCAGCTTCCCCCCGAGAGGGATCGGCTACACCTTC.

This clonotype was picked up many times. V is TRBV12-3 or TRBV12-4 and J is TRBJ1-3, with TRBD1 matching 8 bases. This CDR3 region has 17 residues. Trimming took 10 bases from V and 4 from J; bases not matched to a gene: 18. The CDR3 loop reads CANTKYIPGGFGNTIYF. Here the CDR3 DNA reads TGTGCCAACACGAAGTATATCCCAGGGGGCTTCGGAAACACCATATATTTT.

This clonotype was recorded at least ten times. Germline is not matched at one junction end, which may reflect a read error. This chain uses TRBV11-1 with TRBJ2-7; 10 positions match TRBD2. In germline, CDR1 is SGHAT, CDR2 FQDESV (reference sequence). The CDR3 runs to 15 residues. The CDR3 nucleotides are TGTGCCAGCAGCCTAGCGGGGGCAAGCTCCTACGAGCAGTACTTC. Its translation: CASSLAGASSYEQYF.

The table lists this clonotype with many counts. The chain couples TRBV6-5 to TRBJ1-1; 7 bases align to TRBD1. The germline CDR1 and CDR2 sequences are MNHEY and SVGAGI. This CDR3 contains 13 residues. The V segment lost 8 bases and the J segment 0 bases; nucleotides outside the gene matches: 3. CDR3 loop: CASLGQLNTEAFF. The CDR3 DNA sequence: TGTGCCAGCCTGGGACAGCTGAACACTGAAGCTTTCTTT.

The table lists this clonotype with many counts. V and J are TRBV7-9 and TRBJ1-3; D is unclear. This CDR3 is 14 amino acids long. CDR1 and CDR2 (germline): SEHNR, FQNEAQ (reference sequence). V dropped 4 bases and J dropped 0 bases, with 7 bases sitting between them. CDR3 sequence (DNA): TGTGCCAGCAGCTCTCGGACCTCTGGAAACACCATATATTTT. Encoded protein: CASSSRTSGNTIYF. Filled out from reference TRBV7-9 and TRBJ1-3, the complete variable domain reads DTGVSQNPRHKITKRGQNVTFRCDPISEHNRLYWYRQTLGQGPEFLTYFQNEAQLEKSRLLSDRFSAERPKGSFSTLEIQRTEQGDSAMYLCASSSRTSGNTIYFGEGSWLTVV.

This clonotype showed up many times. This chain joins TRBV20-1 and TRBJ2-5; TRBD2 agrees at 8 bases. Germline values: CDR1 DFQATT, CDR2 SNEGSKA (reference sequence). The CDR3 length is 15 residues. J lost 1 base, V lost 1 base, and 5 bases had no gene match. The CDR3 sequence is CSARVGGVPQETQYF. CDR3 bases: TGCAGTGCTAGAGTCGGGGGGGTACCCCAAGAGACCCAGTACTTC.

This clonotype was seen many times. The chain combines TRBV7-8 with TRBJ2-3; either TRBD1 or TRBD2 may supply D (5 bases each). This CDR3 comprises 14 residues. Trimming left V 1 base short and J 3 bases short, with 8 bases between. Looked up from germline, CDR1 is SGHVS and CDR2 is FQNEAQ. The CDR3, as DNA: TGTGCCAGCAGCTTAGTAGAGGGGACAGATACGCAGTATTTT. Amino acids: CASSLVEGTDTQYF. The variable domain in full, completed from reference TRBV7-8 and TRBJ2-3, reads GAGVSQSPRYKVAKRGQDVALRCDPISGHVSLFWYQQALGQGPEFLTYFQNEAQLDKSGLPSDRFFAERPEGSVSTLKIQRTQQEDSAVYLCASSLVEGTDTQYFGPGTRLTVL.

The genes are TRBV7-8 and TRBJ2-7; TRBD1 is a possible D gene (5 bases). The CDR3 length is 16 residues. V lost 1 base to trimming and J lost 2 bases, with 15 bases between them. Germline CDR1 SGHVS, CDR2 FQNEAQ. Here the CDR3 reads CASSLGVTGATYEQYF. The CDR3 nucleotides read TGTGCCAGCAGCTTAGGGGTAACTGGGGCCACCTACGAGCAGTACTTC.

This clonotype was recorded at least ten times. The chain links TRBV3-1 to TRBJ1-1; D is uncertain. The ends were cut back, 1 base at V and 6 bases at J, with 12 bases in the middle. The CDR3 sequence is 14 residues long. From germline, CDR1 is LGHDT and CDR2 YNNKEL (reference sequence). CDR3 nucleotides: TGTGCCAGCAGCCAAGTGAAGGGAGGAGCTGAAGCTTTCTTT. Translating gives CASSQVKGGAEAFF.

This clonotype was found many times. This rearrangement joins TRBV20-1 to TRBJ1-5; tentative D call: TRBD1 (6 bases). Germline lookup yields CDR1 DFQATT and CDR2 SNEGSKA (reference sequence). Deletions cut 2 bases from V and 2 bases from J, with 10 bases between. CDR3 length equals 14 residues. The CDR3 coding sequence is TGCAGTGCTAGAAACAGGGTGGGCAATCAGCCCCAGCATTTT. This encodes CSARNRVGNQPQHF.

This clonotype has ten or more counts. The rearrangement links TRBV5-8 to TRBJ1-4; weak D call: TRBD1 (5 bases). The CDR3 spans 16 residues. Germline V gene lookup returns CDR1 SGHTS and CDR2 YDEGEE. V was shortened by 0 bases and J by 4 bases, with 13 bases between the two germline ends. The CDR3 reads CASSLVTGINNEKLFF. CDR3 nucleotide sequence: TGTGCCAGCAGCTTGGTTACAGGAATCAATAATGAAAAACTGTTTTTT.

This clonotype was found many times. The CDR3 DNA sequence: TGCGCCAGCAGTTCCGGACAGGGGGCGTCTCCCCCTCTGGCTGAAGCTTTCTTT. It is translated as CASSSGQGASPPLAEAFF. The chain employs TRBV5-1 and TRBJ1-1, with 11 bases identical to TRBD1. Trimming at V came to 5 bases and at J to 6 bases, leaving 18 bases not matched to a gene. CDR3 size: 18 residues. The germline V gene encodes CDR1 SGHRS and CDR2 YFSETQ.

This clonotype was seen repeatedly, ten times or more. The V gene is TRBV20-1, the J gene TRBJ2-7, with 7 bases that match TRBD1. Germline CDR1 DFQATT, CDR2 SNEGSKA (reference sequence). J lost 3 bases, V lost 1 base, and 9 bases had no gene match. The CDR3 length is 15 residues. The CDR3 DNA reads TGCAGTGCTAGAGTCCCGCGGCAGGGGGTCTACGAGCAGTACTTC. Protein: CSARVPRQGVYEQYF.